These 27 T cell receptor beta chains were all obtained from the same sample, sequenced in a study of response to subunit inactivated influenza vaccine (dated by TCRdb to the late 2010s). The receptor library was made with RT-PCR. TCRdb records Illumina HiSeq 2500 as the sequencer. Clones were called with MiXCR by TCRdb after fastp trimmed the public reads at Q25, and only in-frame beta chains were retained. CDR3 protein sequences are deduplicated, and each keeps its most common genes and DNA. The sample includes roughly 700,000 distinct CDR3 sequences, with roughly 14% observed a single time. The ten largest clones represent approximately 10% of the sample. Here the sequenced sample was PBMCs from blood, taken 12 days after vaccination. The receptors were gathered from a man aged 50-60 years who received an inactivated influenza vaccine. Donor details come from another sample of the same person, matched by shared clones.

This clonotype was picked up a small number of times. The V call is TRBV12-3 or TRBV12-4, the J call TRBJ1-1; the D is unclear. This CDR3 contains 14 residues. The V end lost 4 bases, the J end lost 5 bases, and 14 bases lay between the germline ends. This CDR3 reads CASSSSRQSTEAFF. CDR3 coding DNA: TGTGCCAGCAGTTCTAGCCGCCAGAGTACTGAAGCTTTCTTT.

This clonotype was picked up many times. This sequence joins TRBV20-1 and TRBJ1-1; D is unclear. Germline V gene sequence: CDR1 DFQATT, CDR2 SNEGSKA (reference sequence). The CDR3 extends over 15 amino acids. V shed 0 bases and J shed 5 bases, with 16 bases lying between them. CDR3 nucleotide sequence: TGCAGTGCTAGAGAGATAACCGGGGTTGGGACTGAAGCTTTCTTT. Amino acids: CSAREITGVGTEAFF.

This clonotype appeared a few times. The rearrangement links TRBV4-1 to TRBJ2-1; D not certain. V shed 0 bases and J shed 6 bases, with 6 bases lying between them. Germline CDR1 is MGHRA and CDR2 is YSYEKL. The CDR3 totals 13 residues. The CDR3: CASSQDAGNEQFF. CDR3 DNA sequence: TGCGCCAGCAGCCAAGACGCAGGCAATGAGCAGTTCTTC.

The chain carries TRBV5-1 and TRBJ2-7, with 9 bases matching TRBD2. J gave up 6 bases and V 0 bases, and 7 bases lay outside the gene matches. CDR1 is SGHRS, CDR2 YFSETQ, per germline. The CDR3 is 15 residues long. CDR3 residues: CASSLDVGREGEQYF. The DNA of the CDR3 is TGCGCCAGCAGCTTGGACGTAGGGCGGGAGGGCGAGCAGTACTTC. The full variable domain, its missing parts supplied by reference TRBV5-1 and TRBJ2-7, is KAGVTQTPRYLIKTRGQQVTLSCSPISGHRSVSWYQQTPGQGLQFLFEYFSETQRNKGNFPGRFSGRQFSNSRSEMNVSTLELGDSALYLCASSLDVGREGEQYFGPGTRLTVT.

The chain is built from TRBV7-9 and TRBJ2-3, with TRBD2 matching over 8 bases. Germline V gene sequence: CDR1 SEHNR, CDR2 FQNEAQ (reference sequence). The CDR3 has 15 amino acids. V trimming: 6 bases; J trimming: 4 bases; junction bases outside the gene matches: 9. The CDR3 reads CASRLSGGVSDTQYF. The CDR3 bases are TGTGCCAGCAGACTCAGCGGGGGAGTGTCAGATACGCAGTATTTT.

This clonotype was seen only a few times. The J gene is TRBJ1-2, the V gene TRBV5-1; 7 bases are a match to TRBD1. This CDR3 has 18 residues. The germline V gene has CDR1 SGHRS and CDR2 YFSETQ. The V gene end was trimmed by 4 bases and the J gene end by 4 bases; junction bases not matched to a gene: 19. CDR3: CASSLQMGGAGGIYGYTF. The CDR3 DNA reads TGCGCCAGCAGCCTCCAAATGGGGGGTGCAGGGGGGATCTATGGCTACACCTTC. Based on the CDR3 plus reference TRBV5-1 and TRBJ1-2, the full variable domain is KAGVTQTPRYLIKTRGQQVTLSCSPISGHRSVSWYQQTPGQGLQFLFEYFSETQRNKGNFPGRFSGRQFSNSRSEMNVSTLELGDSALYLCASSLQMGGAGGIYGYTFGSGTRLTVV.

The table lists this clonotype with a few counts. This rearrangement joins TRBV5-1 to TRBJ1-1; no firm D call. The V gene's germline CDR1 is SGHRS and CDR2 YFSETQ. This CDR3 region has 14 residues. The V gene lost 0 bases and the J gene lost 0 bases, with 6 bases spanning the gap. CDR3: CASSLAALNTEAFF. CDR3 bases: TGCGCCAGCAGCTTGGCCGCATTGAACACTGAAGCTTTCTTT.

This clonotype came up a few times. The chain links TRBV20-1 to TRBJ2-3, with D unresolved. The CDR3 is 13 amino acids. V was trimmed by 4 bases and J by 2 bases, leaving 10 bases between them. Germline CDR1 DFQATT, CDR2 SNEGSKA (reference sequence). The CDR3 is CSAIKGTTDTQYF. As DNA, the CDR3 is TGCAGTGCTATAAAGGGAACCACAGATACGCAGTATTTT.

This clonotype was recorded a few times. This chain uses TRBV11-2 with TRBJ1-2, with 8 bases identical to TRBD1. V was pared by 5 bases and J by 4 bases, with 9 bases of the junction left unmatched. Germline CDR1 SGHAT, CDR2 FQNNGV. The CDR3 extends over 15 amino acids. This CDR3 reads CASSRTGQGAYGYTF. CDR3 in DNA: TGTGCCAGCAGCCGCACCGGACAGGGAGCCTATGGCTACACCTTC.

This clonotype has just a few counts. The chain links TRBV6-2 or TRBV6-3 to TRBJ1-1; possible D gene TRBD1, 5 bases. V lost 3 bases to trimming and J lost 1 base, with 21 bases between them. This CDR3 comprises 18 residues. Germline assignment: CDR1 MNHEY and CDR2 SVGEGT. The CDR3 reads CASSYGKGRRSWNTEAFF. CDR3 bases: TGTGCCAGCAGTTATGGGAAGGGACGGAGAAGCTGGAACACTGAAGCTTTCTTT.

This chain uses TRBV11-2 with TRBJ2-7; D might be TRBD1 or TRBD2, each matching 6 bases. The CDR3 consists of 16 residues. Germline V gene data show CDR1 as SGHAT and CDR2 as FQNNGV. Trimming took 1 base from V and 4 from J, leaving 17 bases between them. CDR3 nucleotides: TGTGCCAGCAGCTTAGCGTTTCCCGGGGGCAAGTACGAGCAGTACTTC. Translating gives CASSLAFPGGKYEQYF.

This clonotype was detected only a few times. The chain combines TRBV10-3 with TRBJ1-4; D uncertain. The CDR3 loop spans 15 amino acids. The V gene lost 6 bases and the J gene lost 1 base, with 12 bases spanning the gap. Germline V CDR1 and CDR2: ENHRY, SYGVKD. The CDR3 protein is CAISKDVITNEKLFF. CDR3 sequence (DNA): TGTGCCATCAGCAAAGATGTCATAACTAATGAAAAACTGTTTTTT.

This clonotype was counted a few times. The rearrangement uses TRBV3-1 and TRBJ2-1, with 12 positions matching TRBD2. Germline trimming cut 7 bases from V and 6 bases from J; bases unmatched to any gene: 4. CDR1 and CDR2 from the germline V gene are LGHDT and YNNKEL (reference sequence). There are 14 residues in the CDR3. CDR3 nucleotides: TGTGCCAGCACCCTAGCGGGAGGGCGCAATGAGCAGTTCTTC. This encodes CASTLAGGRNEQFF.

This sequence joins TRBV7-9 and TRBJ2-1, with D tentatively TRBD1 (6 bases). V was cut by 1 base and J by 10 bases, with 8 bases left in between. Looked up from germline, CDR1 is SEHNR and CDR2 is FQNEAQ (reference sequence). The length of the CDR3 is 12 residues. The CDR3 loop reads CASSLGGLEQFF. The CDR3 DNA reads as TGTGCCAGCAGCTTAGGGGGGCTAGAGCAGTTCTTC.

This chain links TRBV7-8 with TRBJ2-7; the match to TRBD1 covers 9 bases. The junction had 13 bases not matched to a gene; V was cut back by 1 base and J by 6 bases. CDR3 length: 17 residues. Germline CDR1 reads SGHVS; CDR2 reads FQNEAQ. CDR3 loop: CASSLVYLPGTGFEQYF. In nucleotides, the CDR3 is TGTGCCAGCAGCTTAGTTTATTTACCCGGGACAGGGTTCGAGCAGTACTTC.

There are a few counts of this clonotype. The rearrangement uses TRBV30 and TRBJ1-6; D is ambiguous. Trimming cost V 2 bases and J 6 bases, with 2 bases left between them. The CDR3 totals 11 residues. Germline values: CDR1 GTSNPN, CDR2 SVGIG (reference sequence). CDR3 region: CAWSRNSPLHF. In DNA form, the CDR3 reads TGTGCCTGGAGTCGTAATTCACCCCTCCACTTT.

This clonotype was found many times. The V call is TRBV11-2, the J call TRBJ2-1; D not certain. CDR1 SGHAT and CDR2 FQNNGV come from the germline V gene. Trimming cost V 3 bases and J 7 bases, with 13 bases left between them. The CDR3 loop spans 14 amino acids. The CDR3 DNA sequence: TGTGCCAGCAGCTTCCTGTCGGTGAGAAATGAGCAGTTCTTC. Translation gives CASSFLSVRNEQFF.

The gene calls are TRBV6-2 or TRBV6-3 and TRBJ2-2, with 9 bases matching TRBD1. Germline CDR1 and CDR2: MNHEY and SVGEGT. This CDR3 is 19 amino acids long. The V and J ends lost 6 bases and 6 bases, in that order; junction bases with no gene match: 20. This CDR3 is CASRPRTGVGPRRAGELFF. The CDR3 DNA is TGTGCCAGCAGGCCCCGGACAGGGGTCGGACCGAGACGCGCCGGGGAGCTGTTTTTT.

The rearrangement joins TRBV5-1 to TRBJ2-1, with TRBD2 identical over 10 bases. The CDR3 totals 16 residues. Losses at the gene ends were 0 bases for V and 6 bases for J; bases not matched to a gene: 6. Germline V lookup: CDR1 SGHRS, CDR2 YFSETQ. The CDR3 loop is CASSLEFLAGGNEQFF. DNA for the CDR3: TGCGCCAGCAGCTTGGAGTTCTTAGCGGGGGGCAATGAGCAGTTCTTC. The full variable domain, completed using reference TRBV5-1 and TRBJ2-1, is KAGVTQTPRYLIKTRGQQVTLSCSPISGHRSVSWYQQTPGQGLQFLFEYFSETQRNKGNFPGRFSGRQFSNSRSEMNVSTLELGDSALYLCASSLEFLAGGNEQFFGPGTRLTVL.

The V gene is TRBV18, the J gene TRBJ1-4; TRBD1 might be the D (5 bases). CDR3 length: 14 residues. V lost 3 bases and J lost 4, with 9 bases in between. Germline CDR1 and CDR2: KGHSH and LQKENI. DNA for the CDR3: TGTGCCAGCTCACCGGGGACGGTTAATGAAAAACTGTTTTTT. Translation: CASSPGTVNEKLFF.

This chain uses TRBV4-1 with TRBJ2-6; D is ambiguous. The CDR3 covers 19 residues. V was shortened by 1 base and J by 0 bases, with 16 bases between the two germline ends. The germline V gene has CDR1 MGHRA and CDR2 YSYEKL. CDR3 in DNA: TGCGCCAGCAGCCAAGTTATGGGCCTGCGCTACTCTGGGGCCAACGTCCTGACTTTC. As protein: CASSQVMGLRYSGANVLTF.

This clonotype was counted ten times or more. J is TRBJ2-5 and V is TRBV6-2 or TRBV6-3; TRBD2 aligns across 11 bases. CDR1 is MNHEY and CDR2 is SVGEGT in the germline V gene. The CDR3 has 13 residues. With V trimmed by 4 bases and J by 6 bases, 1 base remained unmatched. CDR3 sequence: CASSWTSGQTQYF. CDR3 in DNA: TGTGCCAGCAGTTGGACTAGCGGGCAGACCCAGTACTTC.

The genes are TRBV10-3 and TRBJ2-3; 13 bases align to TRBD2. The CDR3 is 14 amino acids. The junction had 7 bases not matched to a gene; V was cut back by 2 bases and J by 14 bases. Germline V gene lookup returns CDR1 ENHRY and CDR2 SYGVKD. CDR3 sequence reads: CAISEGGTSGAVYF. CDR3 sequence (DNA): TGTGCCATCAGTGAGGGGGGGACTAGCGGGGCCGTGTATTTT.

V is TRBV3-1 and J is TRBJ2-1; D ambiguous. CDR1 LGHDT and CDR2 YNNKEL come from the germline V gene (reference sequence). V was cut by 2 bases and J by 9 bases, with 11 bases left in between. The CDR3 runs to 13 residues. This CDR3 reads CASSQPPGFEQFF. For the CDR3, the DNA is TGTGCCAGCAGCCAACCTCCAGGTTTTGAGCAGTTCTTC.

This clonotype was observed at least ten times. This chain joins TRBV20-1 and TRBJ1-3; D remains unclear. Looked up from germline, CDR1 is DFQATT and CDR2 is SNEGSKA (reference sequence). The V end lost 5 bases, the J end lost 4 bases, and 15 bases lay between the germline ends. The CDR3 sequence is 14 residues long. The CDR3 sequence: CSAPRDGPGNTIYF. CDR3 DNA sequence: TGCAGTGCTCCACGAGACGGCCCGGGAAACACCATATATTTT.

This clonotype was picked up a small number of times. V usage is TRBV20-1 and J usage is TRBJ2-7, with 11 positions matching TRBD2. Germline lookup yields CDR1 DFQATT and CDR2 SNEGSKA (reference sequence). V shed 3 bases, J shed 3 bases, and the junction held 4 bases outside the gene matches. The CDR3 has 14 residues. The CDR3 loop reads CSASLAGGVYEQYF. CDR3 nucleotides: TGCAGTGCTAGCCTAGCGGGGGGCGTCTACGAGCAGTACTTC.

This chain uses TRBV11-2 with TRBJ2-3; no firm D call. The germline CDR1 and CDR2 sequences are SGHAT and FQNNGV. The CDR3 sequence is 16 residues long. V lost 5 bases and J lost 0, with 15 bases in between. In nucleotides, the CDR3 is TGTGCCAGCAGCCCCTTGGGCCGGGCCAGCACAGATACGCAGTATTTT. The encoded protein is CASSPLGRASTDTQYF. Supplemented by reference TRBV11-2 and TRBJ2-3, the full variable domain reads EAGVAQSPRYKIIEKRQSVAFWCNPISGHATLYWYQQILGQGPKLLIQFQNNGVVDDSQLPKDRFSAERLKGVDSTLKIQPAKLEDSAVYLCASSPLGRASTDTQYFGPGTRLTVL.